The rows below give T cell receptor beta chains drawn from one sample of a study of spatial heterogeneity in lung cancer. MiXCR, applied by TCRdb to the 5' RACE reads, yields one record per CDR3 protein. This sample has about 27,000 distinct CDR3 sequences, with about 7% found just once. This material consisted of PBMCs, taken at surgery. Receptors were obtained from a male donor with early-stage non-small cell lung cancer. Each CDR3 is given with its conserved first and last residue. The D gene is left open where the match is weak. The size field is filled for only some rows; it gives once, few, many or a size class.

>TRBV20-1|TRBJ2-5|many|TRBD2
TGCAGTGCCGATCCTAGCGGGGGACCGAGGGAGACCCAGTACTTC
CSADPSGGPRETQYF
>TRBV7-2|TRBJ2-1|.|.
TGTGCCAGCAGCTTAGTACGTAGTGGGAATGAGCAGTTCTTC
CASSLVRSGNEQFF
>TRBV5-1|TRBJ2-1|.|.
TGCGCCAGCAGATTCGGAGATGAGCAGTTCTTC
CASRFGDEQFF
>TRBV29-1|TRBJ1-1|many|.
TGCAGCGTTGTGGGGAACACTGAAGCTTTCTTT
CSVVGNTEAFF
>TRBV27|TRBJ1-2|many|.
TGTGCCAGCTTTCCCCGGGCGGGGGGCGCGAAGAGAGGGAACTATGGCTACACCTTC
CASFPRAGGAKRGNYGYTF
>TRBV5-1|TRBJ1-3|many|.
TGCGCCAGCAGTCTTGGCCCGGGCATTAAAAACACCATATATTTT
CASSLGPGIKNTIYF
>TRBV20-1|TRBJ2-3|many|.
TGCAGTGCTAGCGCTGTGTATCCAGATACGCAGTATTTT
CSASAVYPDTQYF
>TRBV2|TRBJ2-7|few|.
TGTGCCAGCAGTGAAAGGTGGGGCTCCTACGAGCAGTACTTC
CASSERWGSYEQYF
>TRBV11-2|TRBJ2-7|.|.
TGTGCCAGCAGCTTGAGGATGTACCCCTACGAGCAGTACTTC
CASSLRMYPYEQYF
>TRBV20-1|TRBJ2-7|many|TRBD2
TGCAGTGCTAGAGGGGCGGGAGGGGCCTCTTACGAGCAGTACTTC
CSARGAGGASYEQYF
>TRBV10-3|TRBJ2-5|many|.
TGTGCCATCAGTGATAGACCGCAAGAGACCCAGTACTTC
CAISDRPQETQYF
>TRBV20-1|TRBJ2-7|.|TRBD1
TGCAGTGCTAGTTTCCCCGGACAGGGAAGCTCCTACGAGCAGTACTTC
CSASFPGQGSSYEQYF
>TRBV30|TRBJ1-1|medium-sized|.
TGTGCCTGGAGTGTAGCACCTGAAGCTTTCTTT
CAWSVAPEAFF
>TRBV20-1|TRBJ2-3|many|TRBD2
TGCAGTGCTAGTTATCGGGGGGGGCTCACAGATACGCAGTATTTT
CSASYRGGLTDTQYF
>TRBV9|TRBJ2-3|many|.
TGTGCCAGCAGCGCCCGAGAGGGTTCCTCGGCGGATACGCAGTATTTT
CASSAREGSSADTQYF
>TRBV5-1|TRBJ2-2|medium-sized|.
TGCGCCAGCAGCCTGGAGGGGGCCGGGGAGCTGTTTTTT
CASSLEGAGELFF
>TRBV12-3/TRBV12-4|TRBJ2-3|.|.
TGTGCCAGCAGTTCGCGCCGCGCGGGTAGCACAGATACGCAGTATTTT
CASSSRRAGSTDTQYF
>TRBV29-1|TRBJ1-4|many|.
TGCAGCGTTGAAGATCTCCCCAACTCTGATCCGAGGAAACTGTTTTTT
CSVEDLPNSDPRKLFF
>TRBV7-3|TRBJ1-2|many|.
TGTGCCAGCAGCGAAAGAGCTAACTATGGCTACACCTTC
CASSERANYGYTF
>TRBV10-3|TRBJ1-5|.|.
TGTGCCATCAGTGAGGGAGACAGCCCCAATCAGCCCCAGCATTTT
CAISEGDSPNQPQHF
>TRBV4-1|TRBJ2-5|medium-sized|.
TGCGCCAGCAGCCAAGACCGCGGATCCGCAGGACAGTACTTC
CASSQDRGSAGQYF
>TRBV6-5|TRBJ2-7|few|.
TGTGCCAGCAGCAGGAAGGCAGGGCCGTTCGAGCAGTACTTC
CASSRKAGPFEQYF
>TRBV9|TRBJ1-3|many|.
TGTGCCAGCAGCGTGACTGACTCTGGAAACACCATATATTTT
CASSVTDSGNTIYF
>TRBV30|TRBJ1-1|many|.
TGTGCCTGGACCCTACAGCAGAACACTGAAGCTTTCTTT
CAWTLQQNTEAFF
>TRBV10-3|TRBJ1-3|few|.
TGTGCCATCAGTGAAGGGTCTGGAAACACCATATATTTT
CAISEGSGNTIYF
>TRBV27|TRBJ2-7|many|.
TGTGCCAGCAGTTTAGGCAGGGCCCACGAGCAGTACTTC
CASSLGRAHEQYF
>TRBV20-1|TRBJ1-5|many|.
TGCAGTGCTAGATCCCCCACGGAGGGGAAGGGAGGTCAGCCCCAGCATTTT
CSARSPTEGKGGQPQHF
>TRBV4-1|TRBJ2-5|few|TRBD1
TGCGCCAGCAGCCAAGACGGGACAGGGGGTTTTAGAGAGACCCAGTACTTC
CASSQDGTGGFRETQYF
>TRBV20-1|TRBJ1-2|many|.
TGCAGTGCTAGTGTTTTGAACTATGGCTACACCTTC
CSASVLNYGYTF
>TRBV19|TRBJ2-5|.|.
TGTGCCAGTAGTACCCGACAGGGAGGGGAAAAGACCCAGTACTTC
CASSTRQGGEKTQYF
>TRBV20-1|TRBJ1-2|many|.
TGCAGTGCTATGGACAGTTCCTATGGCTACACCTTC
CSAMDSSYGYTF
>TRBV5-1|TRBJ2-6|many|TRBD1
TGCGCCAGCAGCTTGGGACAGGGGGCTGGGGCCAACGTCCTGACTTTC
CASSLGQGAGANVLTF
>TRBV4-1|TRBJ2-1|many|TRBD2
TGCGCCAGCAGCCAGTCGTCCGGGACTAAGGTCTACAATGAGCAGTTCTTC
CASSQSSGTKVYNEQFF
>TRBV7-9|TRBJ2-7|many|.
TGTGCCAGCAGCCCAGCGGCGGAGACCACCTACGAGCAGTACTTC
CASSPAAETTYEQYF
>TRBV18|TRBJ2-7|.|.
TGTGCCAGCTCACCACCAAGCGGAGCCTCCTACGAGCAGTACTTC
CASSPPSGASYEQYF
>TRBV4-2|TRBJ1-1|many|TRBD1
TGTGCCAGCAGCCCCCTGAGGGGACAGCTTGAAGCTTTCTTT
CASSPLRGQLEAFF
>TRBV12-3/TRBV12-4|TRBJ2-3|many|TRBD1
TGTGCCAGCAGTTGGGGACAGGGGGTAGATACGCAGTATTTT
CASSWGQGVDTQYF
>TRBV29-1|TRBJ2-3|.|.
TGCAGCGTTGAAGATCGTGGGGCATACACAGATACGCAGTATTTT
CSVEDRGAYTDTQYF
>TRBV27|TRBJ2-5|many|TRBD2
TGTGCCAGCAGTCCGTGGACTAGCGGGAGGGGTCCACGAGAGACCCAGTACTTC
CASSPWTSGRGPRETQYF
>TRBV9|TRBJ2-5|.|TRBD2
TGTGCCAGCAGCGAGACTAGCGGGAGTCCGACCCAGTACTTC
CASSETSGSPTQYF
>TRBV11-2|TRBJ2-1|.|TRBD2
TGTGCCAGCAGCTTAGATCTTGCGGGAGGGCAAAGGAAGCAGTTCTTC
CASSLDLAGGQRKQFF